The 21 T cell receptor beta chains listed next were all sequenced from one sample in a study of human versus mouse CDR3 diversity and MHC coevolution. Profiled with immunoSEQ multiplex PCR; TCRdb holds only in-frame clones, not every one. The data show about 81,000 clones, over 85% seen once. The sequenced sample was naive CD4+ T cells from blood. Subset described: CD45RO-negative CD62L-positive naive CD4 T cells. These receptors came from a person aged 30-69 years in good health.

In its sample, this clone was seen once. CDR3 nucleotide sequence: TGTGCCAGCAGTTATACGGGACAGGGTCAAATAGAGACCCAGTACTTC. Translating it yields CASSYTGQGQIETQYF. The chain joins TRBV6-5 to TRBJ2-5, with 9 bases that match TRBD1. CDR1 MNHEY and CDR2 SVGAGI come from the germline V gene. After removal of 3 bases from V and 4 bases from J, the junction contained 9 bases not matched to a gene. The CDR3 totals 16 residues.

In DNA, the CDR3 is TGTGCCAGCAGCTTGAAGGGGGTAACCTACAATGAGCAGTTCTTC. It encodes CASSLKGVTYNEQFF. The chain links TRBV5-8 to TRBJ2-1; D is perhaps TRBD1 (6 bases). The V gene's germline CDR1 is SGHTS and CDR2 YDEGEE. The germline V and J ends were trimmed by 1 base and 2 bases, with 10 bases remaining between them. The CDR3 runs 15 residues.

This chain joins TRBV19 and TRBJ2-2; possibly TRBD1 for D (5 bases). V dropped 6 bases and J dropped 2 bases, with 13 bases sitting between them. The V gene's germline CDR1 is LNHDA and CDR2 SQIVND (reference sequence). The CDR3 length is 15 residues. For the CDR3, the DNA is TGTGCCAGTAGGAAGGGGTCGGCAAACACCGGGGAGCTGTTTTTT. This sequence encodes CASRKGSANTGELFF. Variable domain in full (rest from reference TRBV19 and TRBJ2-2): DGGITQSPKYLFRKEGQNVTLSCEQNLNHDAMYWYRQDPGQGLRLIYYSQIVNDFQKGDIAEGYSVSREKKESFPLTVTSAQKNPTAFYLCASRKGSANTGELFFGEGSRLTVL.

The chain has TRBV6-1 and TRBJ1-1; D not resolved. The germline V gene encodes CDR1 MNHNS and CDR2 SASEGT. V was clipped by 7 bases and J by 0 bases, with 12 bases between them. The CDR3 loop spans 14 amino acids. The CDR3 sequence: CASIRSLVNTEAFF. The CDR3, as DNA: TGTGCCAGCATCCGAAGCTTAGTGAACACTGAAGCTTTCTTT.

This clone was detected only once. The chain recombines TRBV9 with TRBJ1-1; D possibly corresponds to TRBD1 (5 bases). The CDR3 is 14 residues long. Germline V gene data show CDR1 as SGDLS and CDR2 as YYNGEE. The V end lost 0 bases, the J end lost 5 bases, and 11 bases lay between the germline ends. CDR3 loop: CASSVAGPWTEAFF. DNA of the CDR3: TGTGCCAGCAGCGTAGCAGGGCCTTGGACTGAAGCTTTCTTT.

This sequence joins TRBV28 and TRBJ1-4; no firm D call. V was pared by 3 bases and J by 10 bases, with 15 bases between. Germline loops: CDR1 MDHEN, CDR2 SYDVKM. The CDR3 has 14 amino acids. The DNA of the CDR3 is TGTGCCAGCAGTTTTTTCCAGGCACGGGGAAAACTGTTTTTT. This gives the protein CASSFFQARGKLFF.

The chain is built from TRBV7-2 and TRBJ1-1; maybe TRBD1 (5 bases). Germline values: CDR1 SGHTA, CDR2 FQGNSA. Trimming left V 3 bases short and J 5 bases short, with 16 bases between. CDR3 length: 15 residues. The CDR3 nucleotides read TGTGCCAGCAGCTTCGGTACCGCAGGGAAAACTGAAGCTTTCTTT. Protein product: CASSFGTAGKTEAFF.

The genes are TRBV19 and TRBJ2-5, with TRBD2 matching 8 bases. The tail of the sequence fits TRBJ2-7 better, so the J call may be wrong. Per the germline V gene, CDR1 is LNHDA and CDR2 is SQIVND (reference sequence). CDR3 length equals 14 residues. DNA of the CDR3: TGTGCCACCGGGGGGGATCCTCCTGCCTACGAGCAGTACTTC. It yields the protein CATGGDPPAYEQYF.

This clone was detected a few times. This chain links TRBV9 with TRBJ2-1; 9 bases line up with TRBD2. The length of the CDR3 is 15 residues. Per germline, CDR1 SGDLS and CDR2 YYNGEE. Losses at the gene ends were 0 bases for V and 9 bases for J; bases not matched to a gene: 7. This CDR3 is CASSVEASGVSEQFF. CDR3 bases: TGTGCCAGCAGCGTAGAAGCTAGCGGGGTAAGTGAGCAGTTCTTC.

V gene TRBV28 combines with J gene TRBJ1-2, with 11 bases fitting TRBD1. With V trimmed by 5 bases and J by 5 bases, 13 bases remained unmatched. The germline V gene has CDR1 MDHEN and CDR2 SYDVKM. The length of the CDR3 is 17 residues. Here the CDR3 DNA reads TGTGCCAGCAGTACCTCCGGGACAGGGGGTTTCTTATATGGCTACACCTTC. It codes for CASSTSGTGGFLYGYTF.

The rearrangement uses TRBV6-4 and TRBJ2-1; tentative D call: TRBD2 (6 bases). Trimming stripped 5 bases from V and 6 bases from J, with 14 bases between. The CDR3 is made up of 14 amino acids. Germline CDR1 reads MRHNA; CDR2 reads SNTAGT. The CDR3 is CASSTGTGANEQFF. DNA for the CDR3: TGTGCCAGCAGTACCGGGACTGGGGCCAATGAGCAGTTCTTC.

The J gene is TRBJ2-3, the V gene TRBV7-2; 9 nucleotides align to TRBD2. Germline CDR1 reads SGHTA; CDR2 reads FQGNSA. The trim removed 1 base at V and 7 bases at J, leaving 9 bases unmatched. This CDR3 spans 16 amino acids. The CDR3 here is CASSLGGGRAANTQYF. The CDR3 coding sequence is TGTGCCAGCAGCTTAGGGGGCGGGAGGGCCGCAAATACGCAGTATTTT. Variable domain in full (rest from reference TRBV7-2 and TRBJ2-3): GAGVSQSPSNKVTEKGKDVELRCDPISGHTALYWYRQSLGQGLEFLIYFQGNSAPDKSGLPSDRFSAERTGGSVSTLTIQRTQQEDSAVYLCASSLGGGRAANTQYFGPGTRLTVL.

This clone was picked up one time. The V gene is TRBV13, the J gene TRBJ2-5; the D gene is possibly TRBD2 (6 bases). Germline CDR1 is PRHDT and CDR2 is FYEKMQ (reference sequence). The CDR3 is 13 residues long. V lost 5 bases and J lost 2, with 9 bases in between. In DNA form, the CDR3 reads TGTGCCAGCAGCCCGGGACTGCAAGAGACCCAGTACTTC. Encoded protein: CASSPGLQETQYF.

The chain uses TRBV5-1 and TRBJ1-6; 11 positions agree with TRBD1. CDR3 size: 15 residues. Germline lookup yields CDR1 SGHRS and CDR2 YFSETQ. Losses at the gene ends were 5 bases for V and 8 bases for J; bases not matched to a gene: 6. The CDR3 DNA reads as TGCGCCAGCAGTCACCGGACAGGGGGCGATTCACCCCTCCACTTT. As protein: CASSHRTGGDSPLHF.

This chain uses TRBV30 with TRBJ1-5, with TRBD1 as a possible D gene (6 bases). The V gene's germline CDR1 is GTSNPN and CDR2 SVGIG (reference sequence). Trimming pared 6 bases from V and 9 bases from J, leaving 15 bases between. This CDR3 is 12 amino acids long. As DNA, the CDR3 is TGTGCCTGCGGACAGTTATCAGGGCCCCAGCATTTT. Translating it yields CACGQLSGPQHF.

This clone has only one observation. The CDR3 DNA follows: TGTGCCAGCTCACCCCCTGGCAGGAAATCCTACGAGCAGTACTTC. Amino acid sequence: CASSPPGRKSYEQYF. V and J are TRBV18 and TRBJ2-7; unclear D gene. CDR3 length: 15 residues. Between the trimmed V and J ends, which lost 3 bases and 1 base, there was a span of 13 bases. CDR1 and CDR2 (germline): KGHSH, LQKENI.

This chain joins TRBV12-5 and TRBJ1-1, with no clear D. This CDR3 is built from 16 residues. CDR1 and CDR2 from the germline V gene are LGHNT and FRNRAP. V was pared by 0 bases and J by 0 bases, with 11 bases between. CDR3 nucleotide sequence: TGTGCTAGTGGTTTGGTACCGAACGGGTTGAACACTGAAGCTTTCTTT. Translated: CASGLVPNGLNTEAFF.

The gene calls are TRBV5-6 and TRBJ2-7, with unresolved D. Germline CDR1 and CDR2: SGHDT and YYEEEE. The length of the CDR3 is 14 residues. V shed 4 bases and J shed 2 bases, with 13 bases lying between them. Here the CDR3 reads CASSPRSQTYEQYF. The CDR3 DNA follows: TGTGCCAGCAGCCCGCGGAGTCAAACCTACGAGCAGTACTTC.

This chain connects TRBV11-2 to TRBJ2-5; D call uncertain. The better agreement between TRBJ2-7 and the DNA end casts doubt on the J call. Germline CDR1 SGHAT, CDR2 FQNNGV. The CDR3 loop spans 12 amino acids. CDR3 coding DNA: TGTGCCAGCAGCACGGGTCTCTACGAGCAGTACTTC. Translating gives CASSTGLYEQYF.

This chain joins TRBV5-1 and TRBJ2-3; D is unresolved. The CDR3 length is 12 residues. CDR1 SGHRS and CDR2 YFSETQ come from the germline V gene. V dropped 2 bases and J dropped 4 bases, with 5 bases sitting between them. The CDR3 loop reads CASSLQPDTQYF. CDR3 DNA sequence: TGCGCCAGCAGCTTACAGCCAGATACGCAGTATTTT.

The chain is built from TRBV19 and TRBJ2-1; possibly TRBD2 for D (6 bases). Germline values: CDR1 LNHDA, CDR2 SQIVND (reference sequence). The V and J ends lost 4 bases and 7 bases respectively, with 8 bases between them. This CDR3 is 12 amino acids long. The chain's CDR3 is CASSTSVNEQFF. DNA of the CDR3: TGTGCCAGTAGTACTAGCGTGAATGAGCAGTTCTTC.